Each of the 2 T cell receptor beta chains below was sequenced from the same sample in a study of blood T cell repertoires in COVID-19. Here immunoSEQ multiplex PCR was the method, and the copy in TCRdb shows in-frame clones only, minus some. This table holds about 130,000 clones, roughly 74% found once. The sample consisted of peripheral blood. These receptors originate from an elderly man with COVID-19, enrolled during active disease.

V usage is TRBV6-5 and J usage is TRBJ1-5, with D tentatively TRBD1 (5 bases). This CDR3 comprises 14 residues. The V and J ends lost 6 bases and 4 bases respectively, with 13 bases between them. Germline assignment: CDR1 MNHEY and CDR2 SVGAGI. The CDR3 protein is CASRRTGLNQPQHF. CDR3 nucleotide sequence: TGTGCCAGCAGGCGCACAGGATTAAATCAGCCCCAGCATTTT.

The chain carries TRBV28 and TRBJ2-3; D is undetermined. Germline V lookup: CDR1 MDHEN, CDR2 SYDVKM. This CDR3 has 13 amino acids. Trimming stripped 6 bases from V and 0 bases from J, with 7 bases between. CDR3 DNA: TGTGCCAGCAGCACTTCTAGCACAGATACGCAGTATTTT. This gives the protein CASSTSSTDTQYF.